This T cell receptor beta chain was recovered during a study of shared T cell receptors in the human thymus. CDR3 size: 12 residues. Germline lookup yields CDR1 MGHDK and CDR2 SYGVNS. The V gene end was trimmed by 9 bases and the J gene end by 8 bases; junction bases not matched to a gene: 7. Using immunoSEQ multiplex PCR, the repertoire was profiled, and TCRdb retains in-frame clones only, with some absent. The data show hundreds of thousands of clones, 88% seen once. The same sample was also used in a study of human thymus T cells. That work adds: Thymus was obtained from resections taken during corrective heart surgery. Highly overlapping thymic repertoires in unrelated individuals were reported by related research.

This clonotype originated in a boy in the first two years of life with a congenital heart defect. V gene TRBV25-1 combines with J gene TRBJ1-2, with 9 bases lining up with TRBD1. Material: thymocytes. The CDR3 nucleotides are TGTGCCAGTGGGACAGGGAAGTACGGCTACACCTTC. Translating gives CASGTGKYGYTF.